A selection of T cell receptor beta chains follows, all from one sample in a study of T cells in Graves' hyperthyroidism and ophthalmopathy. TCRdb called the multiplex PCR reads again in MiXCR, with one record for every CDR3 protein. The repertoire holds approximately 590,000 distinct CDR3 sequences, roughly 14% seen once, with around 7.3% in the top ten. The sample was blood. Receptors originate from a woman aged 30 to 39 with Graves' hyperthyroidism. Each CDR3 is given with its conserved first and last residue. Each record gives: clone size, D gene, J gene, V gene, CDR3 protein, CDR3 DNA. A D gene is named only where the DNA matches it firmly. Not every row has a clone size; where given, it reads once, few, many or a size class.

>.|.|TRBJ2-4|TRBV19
CASTSEGIGAKNIQYF
TGTGCCAGTACCTCCGAGGGTATTGGAGCCAAAAACATTCAGTACTTC
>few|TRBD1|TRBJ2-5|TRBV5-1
CASSQQGETQYF
TGCGCCAGCAGTCAACAGGGGGAGACCCAGTACTTC
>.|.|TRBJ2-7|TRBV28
CASSYGGGADYEQYF
TGTGCCAGCAGTTACGGAGGGGGCGCTGACTACGAGCAGTACTTC
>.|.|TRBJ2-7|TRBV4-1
CASSQDETGRYEQYF
TGCGCCAGCAGCCAAGATGAGACAGGTCGATACGAGCAGTACTTC
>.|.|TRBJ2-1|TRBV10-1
CASSERVAYNEQFF
TGCGCCAGCAGCGAGAGGGTAGCCTACAATGAGCAGTTCTTC
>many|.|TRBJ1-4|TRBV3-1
CASSQGVTNEKLFF
TGTGCCAGCAGCCAAGGGGTGACTAATGAAAAACTGTTTTTT
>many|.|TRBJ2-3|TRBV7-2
CASSRDFDTQYF
TGTGCCAGCAGCCGGGACTTTGATACGCAGTATTTT
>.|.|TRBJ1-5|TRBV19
CASSDRAGYQPQHF
TGTGCCAGTAGTGATAGGGCAGGCTATCAGCCCCAGCATTTT
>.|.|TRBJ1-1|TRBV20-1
CSAPPWNTEAFF
TGCAGTGCCCCGCCGTGGAACACTGAAGCTTTCTTT
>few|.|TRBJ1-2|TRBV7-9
CASSLGASYGYTF
TGTGCCAGCAGCTTAGGGGCGAGCTATGGCTACACCTTC
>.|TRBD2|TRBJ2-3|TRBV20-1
CSAFETSGSPDTQYF
TGCAGTGCTTTTGAGACTAGCGGGAGCCCAGATACGCAGTATTTT
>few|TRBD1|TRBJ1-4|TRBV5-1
CASSPTGGTNEKLFF
TGCGCCAGCAGCCCCACAGGGGGCACTAATGAAAAACTGTTTTTT
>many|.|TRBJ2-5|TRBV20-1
CSAINYGSGETQYF
TGCAGTGCTATAAATTACGGAAGCGGGGAGACCCAGTACTTC
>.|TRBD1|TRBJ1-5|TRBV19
CASRHRGLGQPQHF
TGTGCCAGTAGGCACAGGGGGCTGGGTCAGCCCCAGCATTTT
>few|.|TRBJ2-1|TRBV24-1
CATSDHGGAYNEQFF
TGTGCCACCAGTGATCATGGGGGCGCCTACAATGAGCAGTTCTTC
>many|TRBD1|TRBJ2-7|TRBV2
CASREQGAYEQYF
TGTGCCAGCAGAGAACAGGGGGCTTACGAGCAGTACTTC
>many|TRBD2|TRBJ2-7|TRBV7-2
CASSSTSGIEQYF
TGTGCCAGCAGCTCGACTAGCGGGATCGAGCAGTACTTC
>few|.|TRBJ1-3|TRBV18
CASTPSDSGNTIYF
TGTGCCAGCACGCCGAGTGACTCTGGAAACACCATATATTTT
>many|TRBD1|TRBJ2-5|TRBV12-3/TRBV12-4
CASSRGGSRGLETQYF
TGTGCCAGCAGTAGAGGGGGGTCCAGGGGGCTGGAGACCCAGTACTTC
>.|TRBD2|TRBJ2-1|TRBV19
CASSMKLGGGIPNEQFF
TGTGCCAGTAGTATGAAACTGGGGGGAGGGATCCCTAATGAGCAGTTCTTC
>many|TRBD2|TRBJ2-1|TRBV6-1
CASSDIAGRGDEQFF
TGTGCCAGCAGTGACATAGCGGGAAGGGGGGATGAGCAGTTCTTC
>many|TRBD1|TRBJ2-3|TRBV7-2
CASSPDRGVTDTQYF
TGTGCCAGCAGCCCCGACAGGGGGGTCACAGATACGCAGTATTTT
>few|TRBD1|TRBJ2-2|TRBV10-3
CAISEKGQGGTGELFF
TGTGCCATCAGTGAGAAGGGACAGGGGGGGACCGGGGAGCTGTTTTTT
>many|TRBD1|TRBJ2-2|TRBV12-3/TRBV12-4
CASRQGSGELFF
TGTGCCAGTAGACAGGGGTCCGGGGAGCTGTTTTTT
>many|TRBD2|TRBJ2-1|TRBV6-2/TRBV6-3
CASSYRASGSFGINEQFF
TGTGCCAGCAGTTATCGCGCTAGCGGGAGTTTTGGAATCAATGAGCAGTTCTTC
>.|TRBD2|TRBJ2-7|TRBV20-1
CSAYRTSGRVEWEQYF
TGCAGTGCTTATCGGACTAGCGGGAGGGTTGAGTGGGAGCAGTACTTC
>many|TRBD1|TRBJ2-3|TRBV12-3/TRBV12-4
CASSPNRGRTGADTQYF
TGTGCCAGCAGTCCGAACAGAGGAAGGACAGGCGCAGATACGCAGTATTTT
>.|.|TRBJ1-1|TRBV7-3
CASPGVPFSEAFF
TGTGCCAGCCCTGGGGTTCCGTTCTCTGAAGCTTTCTTT
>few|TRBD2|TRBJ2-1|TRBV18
CASSPRTGGSNEQFF
TGTGCCAGCTCACCACGGACGGGAGGGTCCAATGAGCAGTTCTTC
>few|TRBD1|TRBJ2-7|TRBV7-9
CASSVTGDLYEQYF
TGTGCCAGCAGCGTGACAGGGGACCTCTACGAGCAGTACTTC
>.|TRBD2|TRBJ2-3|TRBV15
CATSRVSGLIADTQYF
TGTGCCACCAGCAGAGTTAGCGGGTTGATCGCAGATACGCAGTATTTT
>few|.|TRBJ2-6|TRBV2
CASSQDRFLRRAGANVLTF
TGTGCCAGCAGCCAAGACCGATTCCTCAGGAGAGCTGGGGCCAACGTCCTGACTTTC
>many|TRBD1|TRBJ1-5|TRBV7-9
CASSETGAQPQHF
TGTGCCAGCAGCGAAACAGGGGCTCAGCCCCAGCATTTT
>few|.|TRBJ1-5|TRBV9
CASSVTDGGNQPQHF
TGTGCCAGCAGCGTAACCGACGGGGGCAATCAGCCCCAGCATTTT
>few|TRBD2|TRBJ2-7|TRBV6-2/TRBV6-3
CASFSGSLTYEQYF
TGTGCCAGCTTTAGCGGGAGCCTAACCTACGAGCAGTACTTC
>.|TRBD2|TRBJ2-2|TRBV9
CASRAGLNSLGTGELFF
TGTGCCAGCAGGGCGGGACTAAATAGCTTGGGAACCGGGGAGCTGTTTTTT
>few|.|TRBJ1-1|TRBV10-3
CAISEGSDGTEAFF
TGTGCCATCAGTGAGGGTAGTGATGGCACTGAAGCTTTCTTT
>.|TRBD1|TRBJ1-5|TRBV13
CASSYAGTGTHQPQHF
TGTGCCAGCAGCTACGCCGGGACAGGGACCCATCAGCCCCAGCATTTT
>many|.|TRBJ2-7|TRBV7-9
CASSQNPVLDEQYF
TGTGCCAGCAGCCAGAACCCCGTTCTGGACGAGCAGTACTTC
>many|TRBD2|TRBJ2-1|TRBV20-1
CSASGAGGPHEQFF
TGCAGTGCTAGTGGTGCGGGAGGGCCCCATGAGCAGTTCTTC
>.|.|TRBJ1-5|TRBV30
CALSVNSNQPQHF
TGTGCCTTGAGTGTCAATAGCAATCAGCCCCAGCATTTT
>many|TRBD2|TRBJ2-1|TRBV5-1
CASRVGGANEQFF
TGCGCCAGCAGGGTCGGGGGGGCAAATGAGCAGTTCTTC
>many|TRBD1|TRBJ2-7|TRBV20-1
CSASPPGQGSSEQYF
TGCAGTGCTAGTCCTCCGGGACAGGGGTCGTCCGAGCAGTACTTC
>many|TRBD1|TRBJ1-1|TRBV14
CASSQEGRGLNTEAFF
TGCGCCAGCAGCCAAGAGGGCAGGGGGCTGAACACTGAAGCTTTCTTT
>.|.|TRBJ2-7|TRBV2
CASSGALAYEQYF
TGTGCCAGCAGTGGGGCACTGGCCTACGAGCAGTACTTC
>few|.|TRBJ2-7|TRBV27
CASSIGGGGQYF
TGTGCCAGCAGCATCGGAGGGGGCGGGCAGTACTTC
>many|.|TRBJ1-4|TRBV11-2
CASSIGRGANEKLFF
TGTGCCAGCAGCATAGGTCGGGGCGCCAATGAAAAACTGTTTTTT
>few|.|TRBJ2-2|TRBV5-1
CASRWVEYTGELFF
TGCGCCAGCCGCTGGGTGGAGTACACCGGGGAGCTGTTTTTT
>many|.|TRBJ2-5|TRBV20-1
CSARAGYTLETQYF
TGCAGTGCTAGAGCGGGCTATACCCTAGAGACCCAGTACTTC
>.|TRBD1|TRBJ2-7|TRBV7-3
CASSSGTGDLEQYF
TGTGCCAGCAGCTCCGGGACAGGGGATCTCGAGCAGTACTTC
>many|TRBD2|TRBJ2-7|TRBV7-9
CASSPKRGLASYEQYF
TGTGCCAGCAGCCCAAAGAGGGGACTAGCTTCCTACGAGCAGTACTTC
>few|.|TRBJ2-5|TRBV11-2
CASSLREAEETQYF
TGTGCCAGCAGCTTAAGGGAAGCCGAGGAGACCCAGTACTTC
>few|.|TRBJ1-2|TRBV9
CASSVGGGQANYGYTF
TGTGCCAGCAGCGTAGGGGGGGGACAAGCTAACTATGGCTACACCTTC
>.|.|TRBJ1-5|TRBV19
CASRGGLSNQPQHF
TGTGCCAGTAGAGGTGGCCTCAGCAATCAGCCCCAGCATTTT
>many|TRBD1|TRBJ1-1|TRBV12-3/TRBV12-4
CASRPNRGNTEAFF
TGTGCCAGTAGACCGAACAGGGGGAACACTGAAGCTTTCTTT